The T cell receptor (beta chain) under discussion was sequenced for a study of cytomegalovirus exposure and HLA in healthy donors. This clone has only a few counts. This PCR relied on a set of 60 Vbeta primers and 13 Jbeta primers. Repertoires were generated with immunoSEQ multiplex PCR, while TCRdb's copy carries only in-frame clones and drops some. Of 150,000 to 200,000 clones in the sample, over 60% were seen once. Sequencing was carried out using PBMCs. This receptor was obtained from a girl aged 10-17 years in good health and CMV-seronegative.

The DNA of the CDR3 is TGTGCCAGCAGCAGAGGGGGACCCCCTTCCTACGAGCAGTACTTC. This translates into CASSRGGPPSYEQYF. The chain couples TRBV7-3 to TRBJ2-7; D is perhaps TRBD1 (6 bases). The CDR3 spans 15 residues. Germline V gene data show CDR1 as SGHTA and CDR2 as FQGTGA. V lost 5 bases to trimming and J lost 1 base, with 15 bases between them.